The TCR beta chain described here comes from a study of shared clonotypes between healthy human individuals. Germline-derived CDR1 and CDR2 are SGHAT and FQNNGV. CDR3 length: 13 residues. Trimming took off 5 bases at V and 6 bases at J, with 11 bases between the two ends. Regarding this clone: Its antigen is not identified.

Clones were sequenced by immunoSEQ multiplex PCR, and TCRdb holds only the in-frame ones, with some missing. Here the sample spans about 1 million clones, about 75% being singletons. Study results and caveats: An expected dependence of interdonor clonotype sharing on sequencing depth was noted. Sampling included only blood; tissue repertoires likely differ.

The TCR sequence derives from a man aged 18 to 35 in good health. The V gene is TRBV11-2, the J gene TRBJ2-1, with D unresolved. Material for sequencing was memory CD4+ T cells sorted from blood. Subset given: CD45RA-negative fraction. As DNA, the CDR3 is TGTGCCAGCAGCCAGAATTTGATCAATGAGCAGTTCTTC. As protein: CASSQNLINEQFF.